These 18 T cell receptor beta chains came from one sample sequenced in a study of blood T cell repertoires in COVID-19. Profiling relied on immunoSEQ multiplex PCR, and the TCRdb table lists in-frame clones only, not all of them. The data hold 250,000 to 300,000 clones, with 85% to 90% observed a single time. The sequenced sample was peripheral blood. These receptors originate from a woman aged 25 to 39 with COVID-19, enrolled during active disease.

This clone was detected once. The rearrangement joins TRBV5-6 to TRBJ1-3; D possibly corresponds to TRBD1 (6 bases). With 4 bases removed from V and 1 base from J, the gap between germline ends came to 12 bases. The CDR3 has 15 amino acids. The germline gives CDR1 SGHDT, CDR2 YYEEEE. The CDR3 DNA sequence: TGTGCCAGCAGCACACAGGGATCGTCTGGAAACACCATATATTTT. Its translation: CASSTQGSSGNTIYF. Together with reference TRBV5-6 and TRBJ1-3, the CDR3 gives the full variable domain: DAGVTQSPTHLIKTRGQQVTLRCSPKSGHDTVSWYQQALGQGPQFIFQYYEEEERQRGNFPDRFSGHQFPNYSSELNVNALLLGDSALYLCASSTQGSSGNTIYFGEGSWLTVV.

Note on this clone: Different DNA sequences within this sample yield the same CDR3. V is TRBV6-5 and J is TRBJ2-3, with D perhaps TRBD1 (5 bases). Trimming removed 2 bases at V and 0 bases at J, with 9 bases between. Germline CDR1 and CDR2: MNHEY and SVGAGI. CDR3 length: 15 residues. The CDR3 DNA follows: TGTGCCAGCAGTTACGGGGCCAGGAGCACAGATACGCAGTATTTT. It is translated as CASSYGARSTDTQYF.

This clone has only a few counts. The chain is built from TRBV5-5 and TRBJ1-4, with 7 nucleotides matching TRBD1. Trimming at V came to 0 bases and at J to 0 bases, leaving 5 bases not matched to a gene. This CDR3 has 17 residues. CDR1 is SGHKS, CDR2 YYEKEE, per germline (reference sequence). Here the CDR3 reads CASSLGQGSATNEKLFF. The CDR3 bases are TGTGCCAGCAGCTTGGGACAGGGTAGCGCAACTAATGAAAAACTGTTTTTT. The entire variable domain, with the rest obtained from reference TRBV5-5 and TRBJ1-4, is as follows: DAGVTQSPTHLIKTRGQQVTLRCSPISGHKSVSWYQQVLGQGPQFIFQYYEKEERGRGNFPDRFSARQFPNYSSELNVNALLLGDSALYLCASSLGQGSATNEKLFFGSGTQLSVL.

V gene TRBV5-1 combines with J gene TRBJ1-3; 7 bases align to TRBD1. The V gene end was trimmed by 0 bases and the J gene end by 3 bases; junction bases not matched to a gene: 6. Germline CDR1 SGHRS, CDR2 YFSETQ. The CDR3 covers 16 residues. The CDR3 DNA reads as TGCGCCAGCAGCTTGGAACCCTCAGGGGGTGGAAACACCATATATTTT. This sequence encodes CASSLEPSGGGNTIYF. Full variable domain (rest looked up from reference TRBV5-1 and TRBJ1-3): KAGVTQTPRYLIKTRGQQVTLSCSPISGHRSVSWYQQTPGQGLQFLFEYFSETQRNKGNFPGRFSGRQFSNSRSEMNVSTLELGDSALYLCASSLEPSGGGNTIYFGEGSWLTVV.

Only a few counts were recorded for this clone. This chain uses TRBV4-1 with TRBJ1-5; no definite D call. Trimming left V 0 bases short and J 1 base short, with 4 bases between. Germline V gives CDR1 MGHRA, CDR2 YSYEKL. This CDR3 has 14 residues. The DNA of the CDR3 is TGCGCCAGCAGCCAAGACGGGAGCAATCAGCCCCAGCATTTT. Translating it yields CASSQDGSNQPQHF.

CDR3 sequence reads: CASSSGGAGHTQYF. CDR3 sequence (DNA): TGTGCCAGCAGCTCTGGGGGGGCCGGTCATACGCAGTATTTT. This chain joins TRBV5-6 and TRBJ2-3, with D possibly being TRBD2 (7 bases). V lost 3 bases and J 7 bases, leaving 15 bases between the germline ends. The CDR3 contains 14 residues. CDR1 SGHDT and CDR2 YYEEEE come from the germline V gene.

CDR3 amino acids: CASSDIFYGYTF. The DNA of the CDR3 is TGCGCCAGCAGTGATATATTCTATGGCTACACCTTC. The V gene is TRBV10-2, the J gene TRBJ1-2; D ambiguous. This CDR3 is built from 12 residues. V was pared by 3 bases and J by 4 bases, with 6 bases between. Germline V gene lookup returns CDR1 WSHSY and CDR2 SAAADI.

The rearrangement links TRBV9 to TRBJ1-5; D uncertain. Trimming shortened V by 0 bases and J by 6 bases, and 22 bases separated the two germline ends. The CDR3 loop spans 18 amino acids. CDR1 is SGDLS, CDR2 YYNGEE, per germline. The CDR3 coding sequence is TGTGCCAGCAGCGTAGGCGGCGGACCCCCCGGGGTCGGTCAGCCCCAGCATTTT. Translated, it gives CASSVGGGPPGVGQPQHF.

V is TRBV30 and J is TRBJ1-4, with D maybe TRBD1 (5 bases). The CDR3 sequence is 13 residues long. Germline CDR1 and CDR2: GTSNPN and SVGIG (reference sequence). V lost 4 bases and J 8 bases, leaving 14 bases between the germline ends. The CDR3, as DNA: TGTGCCTGGAAAATTTTCGGGGGGGAAAAACTGTTTTTT. The encoded protein is CAWKIFGGEKLFF.

The CDR3 protein is CASSSLAGTYNEQFF. DNA of the CDR3: TGTGCCAGCAGCTCCCTAGCGGGGACTTACAATGAGCAGTTCTTC. This chain connects TRBV5-4 to TRBJ2-1, with 9 bases lining up with TRBD2. Germline CDR1 and CDR2: SGHNT and YYREEE (reference sequence). The V and J ends lost 3 bases and 4 bases, in that order; junction bases with no gene match: 5. The CDR3 is 15 residues long.

This sequence joins TRBV10-1 and TRBJ2-3, with D perhaps TRBD2 (5 bases). Germline V CDR1 and CDR2: WNHNN, SYGVQD (reference sequence). The CDR3 is made up of 16 amino acids. Trimming removed 2 bases at V and 3 bases at J, with 15 bases between. CDR3: CASSEERAEKTDTQYF. The CDR3 region has the DNA TGCGCCAGCAGTGAGGAGCGAGCGGAGAAAACAGATACGCAGTATTTT.

The J gene is TRBJ2-7, the V gene TRBV2, with a weak D call TRBD1 (6 bases). V lost 6 bases and J lost 3, with 15 bases in between. CDR1 SNHLY and CDR2 FYNNEI come from the germline V gene. There are 14 residues in the CDR3. DNA for the CDR3: TGTGCCAGCAGAAGAGACAGGAATAACTACGAGCAGTACTTC. Translating gives CASRRDRNNYEQYF.

This clone has a single count. V usage is TRBV5-1 and J usage is TRBJ2-3; TRBD2 agrees at 9 bases. After removal of 0 bases from V and 6 bases from J, the junction contained 5 bases not matched to a gene. The CDR3 is made up of 15 amino acids. The germline V gene encodes CDR1 SGHRS and CDR2 YFSETQ. The CDR3: CASSLVAGGYDTQYF. CDR3 bases: TGCGCCAGCAGCTTGGTCGCGGGGGGGTATGATACGCAGTATTTT. Full variable domain (rest looked up from reference TRBV5-1 and TRBJ2-3): KAGVTQTPRYLIKTRGQQVTLSCSPISGHRSVSWYQQTPGQGLQFLFEYFSETQRNKGNFPGRFSGRQFSNSRSEMNVSTLELGDSALYLCASSLVAGGYDTQYFGPGTRLTVL.

V usage is TRBV5-1 and J usage is TRBJ1-1; D unresolved. Germline values: CDR1 SGHRS, CDR2 YFSETQ. Trimming left V 0 bases short and J 3 bases short, with 12 bases between. The CDR3 sequence is 15 residues long. CDR3 protein: CASSLGEGTDTEAFF. The CDR3 nucleotides read TGCGCCAGCAGCTTGGGGGAGGGCACGGACACTGAAGCTTTCTTT.

The DNA of the CDR3 is TGTGCCAGCACTCTGCGGCAGAACACTGAAGCTTTCTTT. This codes for CASTLRQNTEAFF. The chain combines TRBV12-3 or TRBV12-4 with TRBJ1-1; no clear D gene. V lost 7 bases and J 1 base, leaving 10 bases between the germline ends. This CDR3 has 13 amino acids.

The table lists this clone with a count of one. At one of its ends the junction is not consistent with the germline gene, which may arise from a read error. This chain links TRBV4-1 with TRBJ2-5; tentative D call: TRBD2 (6 bases). The CDR3 is made up of 14 amino acids. In germline, CDR1 is MGHRA, CDR2 YSYEKL. The CDR3 sequence is CASSQDRGSDTPYF. The CDR3 bases are TGCGCCAGCAGCCAAGATCGGGGGTCGGACACCCCGTACTTC.

This chain connects TRBV2 to TRBJ2-5; D ambiguous. V was cut by 3 bases and J by 5 bases, with 10 bases left in between. The germline gives CDR1 SNHLY, CDR2 FYNNEI. The CDR3 runs to 13 residues. The CDR3 DNA reads as TGTGCCAGCAGTGAGCCCCTCGGGGAGACCCAGTACTTC. Its translation: CASSEPLGETQYF.

V and J are TRBV27 and TRBJ1-2; D not certain. Trimming stripped 3 bases from V and 8 bases from J, with 13 bases between. This CDR3 has 13 residues. Germline lookup yields CDR1 MNHEY and CDR2 SMNVEV (reference sequence). The CDR3 reads CASSFALSGGYTF. DNA of the CDR3: TGTGCCAGCAGTTTTGCTCTGTCGGGGGGCTACACCTTC.